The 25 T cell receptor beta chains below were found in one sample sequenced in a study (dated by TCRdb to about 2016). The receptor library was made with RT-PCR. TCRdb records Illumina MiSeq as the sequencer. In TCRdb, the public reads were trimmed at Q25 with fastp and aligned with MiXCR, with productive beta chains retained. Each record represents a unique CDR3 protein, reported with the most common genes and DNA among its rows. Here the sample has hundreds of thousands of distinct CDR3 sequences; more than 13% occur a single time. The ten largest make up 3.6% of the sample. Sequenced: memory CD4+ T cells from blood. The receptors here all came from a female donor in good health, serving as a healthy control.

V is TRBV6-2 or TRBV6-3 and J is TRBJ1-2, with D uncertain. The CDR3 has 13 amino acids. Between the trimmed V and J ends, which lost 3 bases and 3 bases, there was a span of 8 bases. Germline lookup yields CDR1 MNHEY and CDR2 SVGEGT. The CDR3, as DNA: TGTGCCAGCAGTTATATTGTGGACTATGGCTACACCTTC. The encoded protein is CASSYIVDYGYTF.

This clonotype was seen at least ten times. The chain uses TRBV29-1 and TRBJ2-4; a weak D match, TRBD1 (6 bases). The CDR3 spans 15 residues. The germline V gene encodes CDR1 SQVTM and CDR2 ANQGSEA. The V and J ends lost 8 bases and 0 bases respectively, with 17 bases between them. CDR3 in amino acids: CSPKEGHRAKNIQYF. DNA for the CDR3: TGCAGCCCAAAAGAGGGACACCGAGCCAAAAACATTCAGTACTTC. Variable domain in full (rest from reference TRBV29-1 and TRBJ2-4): SAVISQKPSRDICQRGTSLTIQCQVDSQVTMMFWYRQQPGQSLTLIATANQGSEATYESGFVIDKFPISRPNLTFSTLTVSNMSPEDSSIYLCSPKEGHRAKNIQYFGAGTRLSVL.

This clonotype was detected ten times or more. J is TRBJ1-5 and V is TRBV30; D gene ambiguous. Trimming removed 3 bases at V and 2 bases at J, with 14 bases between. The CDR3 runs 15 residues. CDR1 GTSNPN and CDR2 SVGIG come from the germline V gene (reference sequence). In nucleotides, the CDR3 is TGTGCCTGGAGGGCCACGAACACCCGCAATCAGCCCCAGCATTTT. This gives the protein CAWRATNTRNQPQHF.

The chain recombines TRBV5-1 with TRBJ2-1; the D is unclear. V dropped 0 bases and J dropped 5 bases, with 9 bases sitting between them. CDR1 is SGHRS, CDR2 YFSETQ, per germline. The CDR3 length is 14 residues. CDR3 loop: CASSLATQNNEQFF. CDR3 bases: TGCGCCAGCAGCTTGGCCACTCAAAACAATGAGCAGTTCTTC. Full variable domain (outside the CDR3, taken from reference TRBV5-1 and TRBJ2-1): KAGVTQTPRYLIKTRGQQVTLSCSPISGHRSVSWYQQTPGQGLQFLFEYFSETQRNKGNFPGRFSGRQFSNSRSEMNVSTLELGDSALYLCASSLATQNNEQFFGPGTRLTVL.

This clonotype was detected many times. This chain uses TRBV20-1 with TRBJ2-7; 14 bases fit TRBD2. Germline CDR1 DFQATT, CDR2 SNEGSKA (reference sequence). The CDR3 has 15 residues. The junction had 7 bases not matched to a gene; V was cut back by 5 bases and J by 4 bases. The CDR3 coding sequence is TGCAGTGCTGGTGGGACTAGCGGGGGTCGGTACGAGCAGTACTTC. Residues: CSAGGTSGGRYEQYF.

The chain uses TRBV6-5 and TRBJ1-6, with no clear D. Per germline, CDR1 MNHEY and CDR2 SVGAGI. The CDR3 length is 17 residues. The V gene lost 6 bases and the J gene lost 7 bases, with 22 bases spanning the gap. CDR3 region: CASRDINLSWVNSPLHF. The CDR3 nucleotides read TGTGCCAGCAGGGATATAAACTTGAGTTGGGTGAATTCACCCCTCCACTTT.

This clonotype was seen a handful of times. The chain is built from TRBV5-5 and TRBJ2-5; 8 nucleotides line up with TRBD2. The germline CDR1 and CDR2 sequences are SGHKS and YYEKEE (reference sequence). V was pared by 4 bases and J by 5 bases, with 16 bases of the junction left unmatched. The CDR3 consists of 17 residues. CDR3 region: CASSLRLSRGAVETQYF. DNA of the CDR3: TGTGCCAGCAGCCTCCGACTCTCGCGGGGGGCCGTGGAGACCCAGTACTTC. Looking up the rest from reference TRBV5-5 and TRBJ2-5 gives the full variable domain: DAGVTQSPTHLIKTRGQQVTLRCSPISGHKSVSWYQQVLGQGPQFIFQYYEKEERGRGNFPDRFSARQFPNYSSELNVNALLLGDSALYLCASSLRLSRGAVETQYFGPGTRLLVL.

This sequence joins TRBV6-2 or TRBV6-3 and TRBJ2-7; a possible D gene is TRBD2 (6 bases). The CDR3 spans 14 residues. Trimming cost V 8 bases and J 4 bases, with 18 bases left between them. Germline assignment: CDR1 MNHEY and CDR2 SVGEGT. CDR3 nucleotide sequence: TGTGCCAGCGACCTAACAGCGGGTGGGTACGAGCAGTACTTC. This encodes CASDLTAGGYEQYF.

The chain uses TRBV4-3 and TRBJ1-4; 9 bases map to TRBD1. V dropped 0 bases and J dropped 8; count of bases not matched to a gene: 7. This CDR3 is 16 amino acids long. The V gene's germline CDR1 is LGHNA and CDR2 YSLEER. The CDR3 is CASSQENTGTGEKLFF. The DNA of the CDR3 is TGCGCCAGCAGCCAAGAGAATACCGGGACAGGGGAAAAACTGTTTTTT.

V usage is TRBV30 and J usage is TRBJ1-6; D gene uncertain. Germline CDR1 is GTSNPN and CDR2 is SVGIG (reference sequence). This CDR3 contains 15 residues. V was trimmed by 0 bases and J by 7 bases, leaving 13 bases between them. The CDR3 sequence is CAWSVFGSTNSPLHF. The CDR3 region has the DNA TGTGCCTGGAGTGTCTTCGGCAGCACCAATTCACCCCTCCACTTT.

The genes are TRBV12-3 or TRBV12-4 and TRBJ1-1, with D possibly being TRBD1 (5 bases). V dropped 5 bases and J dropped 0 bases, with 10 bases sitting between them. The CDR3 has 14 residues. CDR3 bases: TGTGCCAGCAGTGCCGACAGATTGAACACTGAAGCTTTCTTT. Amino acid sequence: CASSADRLNTEAFF.

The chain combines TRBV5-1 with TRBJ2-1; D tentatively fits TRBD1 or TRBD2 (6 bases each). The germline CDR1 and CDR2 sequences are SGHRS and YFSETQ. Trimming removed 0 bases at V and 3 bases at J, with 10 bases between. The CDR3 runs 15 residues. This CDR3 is CASSLEGGGYNEQFF. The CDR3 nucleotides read TGCGCCAGCAGCTTGGAGGGGGGCGGCTACAATGAGCAGTTCTTC.

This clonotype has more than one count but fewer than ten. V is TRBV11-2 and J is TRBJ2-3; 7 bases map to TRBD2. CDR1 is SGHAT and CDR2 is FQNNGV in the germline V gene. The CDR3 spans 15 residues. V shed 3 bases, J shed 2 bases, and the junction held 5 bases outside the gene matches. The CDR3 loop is CASSFLADSTDTQYF. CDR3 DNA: TGTGCCAGCAGCTTCCTAGCGGATTCCACAGATACGCAGTATTTT.

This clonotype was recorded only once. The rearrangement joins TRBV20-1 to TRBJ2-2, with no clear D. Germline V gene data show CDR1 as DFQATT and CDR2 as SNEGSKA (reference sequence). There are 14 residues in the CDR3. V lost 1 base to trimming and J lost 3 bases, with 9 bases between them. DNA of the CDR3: TGCAGTGCTAGAGTTGGTACTGACACCGGGGAGCTGTTTTTT. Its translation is CSARVGTDTGELFF.

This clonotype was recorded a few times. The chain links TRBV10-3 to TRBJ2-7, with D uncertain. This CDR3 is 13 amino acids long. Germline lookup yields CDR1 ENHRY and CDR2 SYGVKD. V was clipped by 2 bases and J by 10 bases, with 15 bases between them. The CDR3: CAISEVGSTKQYF. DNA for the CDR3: TGTGCCATCAGTGAGGTGGGGTCTACGAAACAGTACTTC.

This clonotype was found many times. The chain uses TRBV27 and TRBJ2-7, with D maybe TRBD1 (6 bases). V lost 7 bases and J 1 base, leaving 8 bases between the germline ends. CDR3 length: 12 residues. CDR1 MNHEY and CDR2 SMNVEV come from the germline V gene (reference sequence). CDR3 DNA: TGTGCCAGCACCGACAGGTCCTACGAGCAGTACTTC. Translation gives CASTDRSYEQYF.

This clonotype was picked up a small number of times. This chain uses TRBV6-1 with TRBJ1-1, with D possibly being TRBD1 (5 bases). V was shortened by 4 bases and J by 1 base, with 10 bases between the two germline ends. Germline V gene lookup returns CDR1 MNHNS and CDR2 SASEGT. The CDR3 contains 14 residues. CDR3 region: CASSAFTGNTEAFF. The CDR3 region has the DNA TGTGCCAGCAGTGCCTTTACAGGGAACACTGAAGCTTTCTTT.

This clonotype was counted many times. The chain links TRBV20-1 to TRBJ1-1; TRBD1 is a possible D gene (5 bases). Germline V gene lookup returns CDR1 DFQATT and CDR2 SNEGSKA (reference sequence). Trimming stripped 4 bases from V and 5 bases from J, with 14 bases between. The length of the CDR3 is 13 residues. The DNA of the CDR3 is TGCAGTGCTACTTACACGGGGACGACTGAAGCTTTCTTT. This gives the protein CSATYTGTTEAFF.

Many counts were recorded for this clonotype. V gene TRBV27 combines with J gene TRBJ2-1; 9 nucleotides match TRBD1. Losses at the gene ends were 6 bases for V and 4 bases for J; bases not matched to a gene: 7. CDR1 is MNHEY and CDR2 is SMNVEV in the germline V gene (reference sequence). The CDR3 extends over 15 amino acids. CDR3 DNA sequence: TGTGCCAGCAGCCTAGACAGGGGGTATTACAATGAGCAGTTCTTC. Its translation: CASSLDRGYYNEQFF.

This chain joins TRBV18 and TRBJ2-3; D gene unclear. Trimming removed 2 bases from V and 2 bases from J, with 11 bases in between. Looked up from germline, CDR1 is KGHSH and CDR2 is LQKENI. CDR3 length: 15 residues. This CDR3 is CASSPSRQTTDTQYF. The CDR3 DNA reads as TGTGCCAGCTCACCATCAAGGCAGACCACAGATACGCAGTATTTT.

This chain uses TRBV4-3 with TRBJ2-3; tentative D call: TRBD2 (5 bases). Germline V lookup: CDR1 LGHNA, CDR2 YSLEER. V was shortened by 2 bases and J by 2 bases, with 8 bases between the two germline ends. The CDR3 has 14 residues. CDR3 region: CASSQSGLTDTQYF. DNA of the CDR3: TGCGCCAGCAGCCAAAGCGGCCTCACAGATACGCAGTATTTT.

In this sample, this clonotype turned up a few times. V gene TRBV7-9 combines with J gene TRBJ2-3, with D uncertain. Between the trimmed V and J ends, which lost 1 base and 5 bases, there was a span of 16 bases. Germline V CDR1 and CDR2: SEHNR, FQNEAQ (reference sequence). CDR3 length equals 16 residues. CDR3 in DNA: TGTGCCAGCAGCTTAGTCTACCCTGTTTCCGGAGATACGCAGTATTTT. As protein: CASSLVYPVSGDTQYF. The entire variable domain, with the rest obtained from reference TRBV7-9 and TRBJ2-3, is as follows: DTGVSQNPRHKITKRGQNVTFRCDPISEHNRLYWYRQTLGQGPEFLTYFQNEAQLEKSRLLSDRFSAERPKGSFSTLEIQRTEQGDSAMYLCASSLVYPVSGDTQYFGPGTRLTVL.

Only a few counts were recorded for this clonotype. CDR3 nucleotide sequence: TGTGCCAGCACCCCAGGGGAGGGAGGCTACGAGCAGTACTTC. Amino acid sequence: CASTPGEGGYEQYF. The chain uses TRBV7-2 and TRBJ2-7; D is perhaps TRBD2 (7 bases). This CDR3 is built from 14 residues. CDR1 is SGHTA, CDR2 FQGNSA, per germline. V lost 7 bases, J lost 3 bases, and 16 bases lay in between.

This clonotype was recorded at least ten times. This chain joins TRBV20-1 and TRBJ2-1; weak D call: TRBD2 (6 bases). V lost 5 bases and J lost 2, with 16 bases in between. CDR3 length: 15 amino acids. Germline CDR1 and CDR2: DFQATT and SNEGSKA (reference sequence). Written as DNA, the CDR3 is TGCAGTGCTCGACTAGTCCGGGGTGCCTACAATGAGCAGTTCTTC. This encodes CSARLVRGAYNEQFF.

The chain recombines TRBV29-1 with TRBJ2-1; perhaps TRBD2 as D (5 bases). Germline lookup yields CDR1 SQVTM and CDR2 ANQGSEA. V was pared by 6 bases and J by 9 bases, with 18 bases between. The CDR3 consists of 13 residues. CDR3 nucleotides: TGCAGCGTCGGTAGCCTGAGTGGGAGTGAGCAGTTCTTC. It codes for CSVGSLSGSEQFF.